Given below is one T cell receptor beta chain in context. This CDR3 contains 16 residues. V lost 3 bases and J 0 bases, leaving 13 bases between the germline ends. Germline CDR1 SGDLS, CDR2 YYNGEE. This record comes from a study of T cell changes during pregnancy in multiple sclerosis. Only in-frame clones appear in the TCRdb table, and some are missing; sequencing was by immunoSEQ multiplex PCR. The table includes approximately 100,000 clones, roughly nine tenths detected once. The sequence came from a female donor with multiple sclerosis, enrolled in a pregnancy study. The rearrangement links TRBV9 to TRBJ1-3; D gene ambiguous. Here the sequenced sample was peripheral blood, taken in the second trimester of pregnancy. CDR3: CASSGGGGSSGNTIYF. CDR3 sequence (DNA): TGTGCCAGCAGCGGAGGTGGAGGGAGCTCTGGAAACACCATATATTTT.